These 17 T cell receptor beta chains originate from one sample sequenced in a study of CD8 T cells in Susac syndrome. RNA was extracted with the RNeasy kit, and a quantity of roughly 0.45 to 1 ug was reverse transcribed using random hexamers. Each CDR3 protein gets one entry after TCRdb re-called the immunoSEQ multiplex PCR reads with MiXCR. The profile shows 20,000 or so distinct CDR3 sequences, roughly 95% of them singletons. Sequenced: CD8+ T cells from PBMCs. The receptor set was obtained from a human donor in good health.

The CDR3 DNA is TGTGCCAGCAGCTTGGAGTTTAACACCGGGGAGCTGTTTTTT. Translating it yields CASSLEFNTGELFF. The chain employs TRBV7-9 and TRBJ2-2; D uncertain. Germline V gene lookup returns CDR1 SEHNR and CDR2 FQNEAQ (reference sequence). V gave up 3 bases and J gave up 2 bases, with 7 bases separating them. This CDR3 comprises 14 residues.

The chain carries TRBV7-6 and TRBJ2-2, with 9 bases that match TRBD1. Trimming cost V 2 bases and J 10 bases; bases outside gene matches: 8. This CDR3 contains 15 residues. The germline V gene encodes CDR1 SGHVS and CDR2 FNYEAQ. CDR3 in amino acids: CASSLLGTGYEELFF. As DNA, the CDR3 is TGTGCCAGCAGCTTACTTGGGACAGGGTATGAGGAGCTGTTTTTT.

The chain combines TRBV28 with TRBJ2-1, with 7 bases fitting TRBD1. Looked up from germline, CDR1 is MDHEN and CDR2 is SYDVKM. V lost 7 bases to trimming and J lost 3 bases; unmatched junction nucleotides: 6. This CDR3 has 14 amino acids. The CDR3 DNA follows: TGTGCCAGCACCTTCGGGACAGTCTACAATGAGCAGTTCTTC. As protein: CASTFGTVYNEQFF.

The rearrangement joins TRBV2 to TRBJ2-5, with TRBD2 identical over 13 bases. The V gene's germline CDR1 is SNHLY and CDR2 FYNNEI. J gave up 5 bases and V 8 bases, and 11 bases lay outside the gene matches. CDR3 length: 16 residues. The CDR3 DNA reads as TGTGCCAGCGGATGGACTAGCGGGAGTAGTAGGGAGACCCAGTACTTC. Translation gives CASGWTSGSSRETQYF.

J is TRBJ2-1 and V is TRBV28, with D possibly TRBD1 on 5 matching bases. The V and J ends lost 6 bases and 6 bases respectively, with 15 bases between them. The CDR3 is 14 residues long. Germline CDR1 MDHEN, CDR2 SYDVKM. CDR3 in amino acids: CASSSLYRINEQFF. CDR3 bases: TGTGCCAGCAGCTCCCTTTACAGGATCAATGAGCAGTTCTTC.

This chain links TRBV7-9 with TRBJ2-3; no clear D. Germline CDR1 and CDR2: SEHNR and FQNEAQ (reference sequence). Deletions cut 6 bases from V and 9 bases from J, with 16 bases between. CDR3 size: 13 residues. CDR3 in amino acids: CASRVDGTKTQYF. CDR3 sequence (DNA): TGTGCCAGCAGAGTAGACGGTACAAAGACGCAGTATTTT.

The gene calls are TRBV28 and TRBJ1-2; perhaps TRBD1 as D (5 bases). The CDR3 runs to 14 residues. Trimming left V 2 bases short and J 5 bases short, with 12 bases between. CDR1 is MDHEN, CDR2 SYDVKM, per germline. The DNA for the CDR3 is TGTGCCAGCAGTTTAGGGGCCACATCTTATGGCTACACCTTC. Residues: CASSLGATSYGYTF.

This rearrangement joins TRBV7-9 to TRBJ2-2, with 8 bases that match TRBD2. V lost 4 bases and J lost 6; bases outside the gene matches: 10. CDR3 length: 16 residues. Germline assignment: CDR1 SEHNR and CDR2 FQNEAQ (reference sequence). The CDR3 spells CASSSPGLVRAGELFF. For the CDR3, the DNA is TGTGCCAGCAGCTCTCCGGGACTAGTACGTGCCGGGGAGCTGTTTTTT.

V gene TRBV27 combines with J gene TRBJ2-1; the D is unclear. This CDR3 comprises 15 residues. The V gene's germline CDR1 is MNHEY and CDR2 SMNVEV (reference sequence). The V and J ends lost 2 bases and 1 base respectively, with 9 bases between them. The CDR3 nucleotides read TGTGCCAGCAGTTTAAAGCTCCCATCCTACAATGAGCAGTTCTTC. Translating gives CASSLKLPSYNEQFF.

The chain combines TRBV7-9 with TRBJ1-2, with D hard to call. Trimming took 5 bases from V and 3 from J, leaving 13 bases between them. The CDR3 has 14 amino acids. CDR1 and CDR2 (germline): SEHNR, FQNEAQ (reference sequence). The CDR3 region is CASSTGLLYYGYTF. The CDR3 coding sequence is TGTGCCAGCAGCACGGGCCTTCTTTACTATGGCTACACCTTC.

The chain combines TRBV29-1 with TRBJ1-2; the D gene is possibly TRBD1 (5 bases). V lost 0 bases and J lost 7, with 27 bases in between. Germline lookup yields CDR1 SQVTM and CDR2 ANQGSEA. The CDR3 runs to 18 residues. The CDR3 protein is CSVEDQIRACWWNCGYTF. CDR3 coding DNA: TGCAGCGTTGAAGACCAAATCAGGGCCTGCTGGTGGAATTGTGGCTACACCTTC. Supplemented by reference TRBV29-1 and TRBJ1-2, the full variable domain reads SAVISQKPSRDICQRGTSLTIQCQVDSQVTMMFWYRQQPGQSLTLIATANQGSEATYESGFVIDKFPISRPNLTFSTLTVSNMSPEDSSIYLCSVEDQIRACWWNCGYTFGSGTRLTVV.

The chain employs TRBV10-2 and TRBJ2-1; tentative D call: TRBD2 (5 bases). V lost 8 bases to trimming and J lost 7 bases, with 9 bases between them. The CDR3 runs to 11 residues. CDR1 and CDR2 from the germline V gene are WSHSY and SAAADI. Here the CDR3 DNA reads TGCGCCAGCGGGAGCGGAAATGAGCAGTTCTTC. This gives the protein CASGSGNEQFF.

The V and J genes are TRBV6-2 or TRBV6-3 and TRBJ2-2; a possible D gene is TRBD2 (6 bases). There are 15 residues in the CDR3. Deletions cut 2 bases from V and 4 bases from J, with 11 bases between. CDR1 is MNHEY, CDR2 SVGEGT, per germline. CDR3 in DNA: TGTGCCAGCAGTTACGTGCGGGGCCCCACCGGGGAGCTGTTTTTT. It is translated as CASSYVRGPTGELFF.

The V call is TRBV19, the J call TRBJ1-5; no reliable D call. CDR1 LNHDA and CDR2 SQIVND come from the germline V gene (reference sequence). Deletions cut 7 bases from V and 0 bases from J, with 13 bases between. CDR3 length: 15 residues. Here the CDR3 reads CASTDTGYSNQPQHF. The CDR3 DNA sequence: TGTGCCAGTACCGATACGGGATATAGCAATCAGCCCCAGCATTTT.

The gene calls are TRBV4-1 and TRBJ2-1, with 7 nucleotides matching TRBD1. This CDR3 is built from 14 residues. The germline CDR1 and CDR2 sequences are MGHRA and YSYEKL. V dropped 5 bases and J dropped 5; count of bases not matched to a gene: 6. For the CDR3, the DNA is TGCGCCAGCAGCTATGGGACAGCCAACAATGAGCAGTTCTTC. Protein: CASSYGTANNEQFF.

This clonotype was observed a single time. The CDR3 DNA is TGTGCCAGCAGTTGGATGGGGCAGTATGGCTACACCTTC. It translates to CASSWMGQYGYTF. The V gene is TRBV6-2 or TRBV6-3, the J gene TRBJ1-2; D is possibly TRBD1 (5 bases). The CDR3 is made up of 13 amino acids. CDR1 is MNHEY, CDR2 SVGEGT, per germline. The germline V and J ends were trimmed by 4 bases and 5 bases, with 11 bases remaining between them.

The chain joins TRBV4-3 to TRBJ1-1, with D hard to call. Germline assignment: CDR1 LGHNA and CDR2 YSLEER. This CDR3 is built from 13 residues. V was trimmed by 0 bases and J by 7 bases, leaving 9 bases between them. CDR3 nucleotides: TGCGCCAGCAGCCAAGATCTGCGAATTGAAGCTTTCTTT. Translating it yields CASSQDLRIEAFF.